The 19 T cell receptor beta chains below were found in one sample sequenced in a study of regulatory and conventional T cells in breast cancer. TCRdb ran MiXCR on the PCR reads and lists one entry per CDR3 protein. The sample has more than 15,000 distinct CDR3 sequences, 25% to 40% seen once; the top ten hold around 1.5%. The source material was conventional T cells from blood. All receptors come from a female donor in good health.

There are a few counts of this clonotype. The gene calls are TRBV6-2 or TRBV6-3 and TRBJ1-2; no firm D call. V shed 4 bases and J shed 4 bases, with 13 bases lying between them. The V gene's germline CDR1 is MNHEY and CDR2 SVGEGT. This CDR3 region has 14 residues. DNA for the CDR3: TGTGCCAGCAGTTCACTGAAGATCTCCTATGGCTACACCTTC. Translation: CASSSLKISYGYTF.

The genes are TRBV21-1 and TRBJ2-7; the D call in the table, TRBD2, was not verified against the DNA. TRBV21-1 is a known pseudogene. The CDR3 is 15 residues long. CDR3 nucleotide sequence: TGTGCCAGCAGTCTGATGGGGCCATCACCCTACGAGCAGTACTTC. This gives the protein CASSLMGPSPYEQYF.

The chain employs TRBV15 and TRBJ2-7; D gene ambiguous. Germline CDR1 is LNHNV and CDR2 is YYDKDF (reference sequence). CDR3 length: 14 amino acids. Deletions cut 0 bases from V and 0 bases from J, with 6 bases between. The CDR3 spells CATSRDGTSYEQYF. In DNA form, the CDR3 reads TGTGCCACCAGCAGAGACGGCACCTCCTACGAGCAGTACTTC.

The chain recombines TRBV7-6 with TRBJ2-1; 10 bases fit TRBD2. J gave up 7 bases and V 1 base, and 13 bases lay outside the gene matches. The CDR3 has 18 amino acids. Germline V gene lookup returns CDR1 SGHVS and CDR2 FNYEAQ. The CDR3 region is CASSLGPNLAGDQNEQFF. The CDR3 coding sequence is TGTGCCAGCAGCTTAGGCCCCAATCTAGCGGGAGATCAGAATGAGCAGTTCTTC.

The gene calls are TRBV6-5 and TRBJ1-4; D gene ambiguous. CDR3 size: 15 residues. Germline values: CDR1 MNHEY, CDR2 SVGAGI. V was trimmed by 1 base and J by 0 bases, leaving 6 bases between them. The CDR3 sequence is CASSYWPATNEKLFF. DNA for the CDR3: TGTGCCAGCAGTTACTGGCCTGCAACTAATGAAAAACTGTTTTTT.

Remarks on this clonotype: At one boundary the junction diverges from the germline segment, which might be a read error. In DNA, the CDR3 is TGTGCCGGTAGTATCTGGCGGGAGGTCACCGGGGAGCTGTTTTTT. Its protein is CAGSIWREVTGELFF. The chain has TRBV19 and TRBJ2-2, with 8 bases that match TRBD2. CDR1 and CDR2 (germline): LNHDA, SQIVND (reference sequence). This CDR3 spans 15 amino acids. Full variable domain (remainder filled in from reference TRBV19 and TRBJ2-2): DGGITQSPKYLFRKEGQNVTLSCEQNLNHDAMYWYRQDPGQGLRLIYYSQIVNDFQKGDIAEGYSVSREKKESFPLTVTSAQKNPTAFYLCAGSIWREVTGELFFGEGSRLTVL.

This clonotype rates as medium-sized. J is TRBJ2-4 and V is TRBV19; 10 positions agree with TRBD2. The CDR3 contains 21 residues. CDR1 and CDR2 (germline): LNHDA, SQIVND (reference sequence). The V segment lost 2 bases and the J segment 0 bases; nucleotides outside the gene matches: 16. The CDR3 reads CASSIFFPSGGLNVAKNIQYF. The DNA of the CDR3 is TGTGCCAGTAGTATATTTTTCCCTAGCGGGGGATTAAATGTAGCCAAAAACATTCAGTACTTC. The variable domain in full, completed from reference TRBV19 and TRBJ2-4, reads DGGITQSPKYLFRKEGQNVTLSCEQNLNHDAMYWYRQDPGQGLRLIYYSQIVNDFQKGDIAEGYSVSREKKESFPLTVTSAQKNPTAFYLCASSIFFPSGGLNVAKNIQYFGAGTRLSVL.

A note on this clonotype: Sequence at one end of the junction differs from germline and may be a read error. This chain uses TRBV29-1 with TRBJ1-2; no clear D gene. This CDR3 has 14 amino acids. Germline CDR1 is SQVTM and CDR2 is ANQGSEA. CDR3 sequence: CSVGAIGAKYGYTF. In DNA, the CDR3 is TGCAGCGTTGGAGCGATCGGAGCTAAGTATGGCTACACCTTC.

The V gene is TRBV30, the J gene TRBJ2-2, with 9 positions matching TRBD2. V was pared by 4 bases and J by 5 bases, with 5 bases of the junction left unmatched. This CDR3 spans 14 amino acids. CDR1 GTSNPN and CDR2 SVGIG come from the germline V gene (reference sequence). In DNA form, the CDR3 reads TGTGCCTGGAATAGCGGGAGAAGTACCGGGGAGCTGTTTTTT. Translated, it gives CAWNSGRSTGELFF.

The chain employs TRBV5-1 and TRBJ2-3; 13 bases are shared with TRBD2. This CDR3 comprises 17 residues. J lost 2 bases, V lost 0 bases, and 3 bases had no gene match. Germline lookup yields CDR1 SGHRS and CDR2 YFSETQ. DNA of the CDR3: TGCGCCAGCAGCTTGGAGGGACTAGCGGGGCCCACAGATACGCAGTATTTT. Translation gives CASSLEGLAGPTDTQYF.

This clonotype appeared once. J is TRBJ2-1 and V is TRBV2; D is unclear. With 6 bases removed from V and 5 bases from J, the gap between germline ends came to 11 bases. Germline lookup yields CDR1 SNHLY and CDR2 FYNNEI. This CDR3 contains 13 residues. The CDR3 region has the DNA TGTGCCAGCAGGGGCAAGTCGGACAATGAGCAGTTCTTC. This encodes CASRGKSDNEQFF.

The chain carries TRBV5-1 and TRBJ1-6, with D tentatively TRBD1 (5 bases). The CDR3 loop spans 16 amino acids. Germline CDR1 SGHRS, CDR2 YFSETQ. V was cut by 1 base and J by 10 bases, with 18 bases left in between. Here the CDR3 DNA reads TGCGCCAGCAGCTTGCAAGGGGTTGGGTACGGATCACCCCTCCACTTT. Protein: CASSLQGVGYGSPLHF.

In its sample, this clonotype was seen a few times. This chain uses TRBV20-1 with TRBJ2-7, with 10 bases identical to TRBD2. The junction had 11 bases not matched to a gene; V was cut back by 2 bases and J by 7 bases. The germline V gene encodes CDR1 DFQATT and CDR2 SNEGSKA (reference sequence). CDR3 length: 15 amino acids. The CDR3 DNA follows: TGCAGTGCTAGACCTAGCGGGAGCCCCGAGGTTGAGCAGTACTTC. Encoded protein: CSARPSGSPEVEQYF.

J is TRBJ2-5 and V is TRBV5-1; 7 nucleotides line up with TRBD2. V gave up 0 bases and J gave up 2 bases; unmatched junction bases: 4. The CDR3 extends over 15 amino acids. Looked up from germline, CDR1 is SGHRS and CDR2 is YFSETQ. CDR3 bases: TGCGCCAGCAGCTTGGGGGAGGGCCGGCAAGAGACCCAGTACTTC. As protein: CASSLGEGRQETQYF.

The rearrangement links TRBV7-2 to TRBJ2-7; a possible D gene is TRBD2 (5 bases). Germline values: CDR1 SGHTA, CDR2 FQGNSA. The CDR3 length is 14 residues. Trimming cost V 1 base and J 3 bases, with 10 bases left between them. CDR3 loop: CASSLVASFYEQYF. CDR3 sequence (DNA): TGTGCCAGCAGCTTAGTCGCTAGCTTCTACGAGCAGTACTTC. Full variable domain (remainder filled in from reference TRBV7-2 and TRBJ2-7): GAGVSQSPSNKVTEKGKDVELRCDPISGHTALYWYRQSLGQGLEFLIYFQGNSAPDKSGLPSDRFSAERTGGSVSTLTIQRTQQEDSAVYLCASSLVASFYEQYFGPGTRLTVT.

This chain connects TRBV7-9 to TRBJ2-5, with 8 nucleotides matching TRBD1. CDR1 and CDR2 (germline): SEHNR, FQNEAQ (reference sequence). The CDR3 spans 14 residues. The J segment lost 4 bases and the V segment lost 5 bases, leaving 6 bases of the junction unmatched. The DNA for the CDR3 is TGTGCCAGCAGCATCCAGGGGGCTGTAGAGACCCAGTACTTC. Protein product: CASSIQGAVETQYF.

The chain uses TRBV12-3 or TRBV12-4 and TRBJ2-1; 7 bases fit TRBD2. The V and J ends lost 1 base and 8 bases, in that order; junction bases with no gene match: 8. This CDR3 region has 15 residues. The CDR3 bases are TGTGCCAGCAGTTTAGGGGGCGGGAGTGTCCATGAGCAGTTCTTC. Protein sequence: CASSLGGGSVHEQFF.

The chain is built from TRBV18 and TRBJ1-2; TRBD1 matches 7 bases. The germline V gene encodes CDR1 KGHSH and CDR2 LQKENI. The CDR3 totals 14 residues. Unmatched junction bases numbered 4, after V lost 2 bases and J lost 4 bases. The CDR3 region is CASSPGTDLYGYTF. Here the CDR3 DNA reads TGTGCCAGCTCACCAGGGACAGACCTCTATGGCTACACCTTC.

This clonotype came up a few times. The chain joins TRBV7-9 to TRBJ2-1, with a tentative D call TRBD2 (6 bases). V was clipped by 4 bases and J by 9 bases, with 22 bases between them. CDR1 SEHNR and CDR2 FQNEAQ come from the germline V gene (reference sequence). The CDR3 spans 16 residues. In DNA form, the CDR3 reads TGTGCCAGCAGCTCCCAGGGAGGTGGGTTACGTAGTGAGCAGTTCTTC. Translated: CASSSQGGGLRSEQFF.